This T cell receptor beta chain was retrieved from a study of Graves' ophthalmopathy and Graves' hyperthyroidism. TCR beta CDR3 amplification used RNA transcripts. Scientists carried out first-round RT-PCR using HTBI primers and then a second-round multiplex PCR. Each CDR3 protein is one row after TCRdb ran MiXCR on the multiplex PCR reads. The table lists 350,000 to 450,000 distinct CDR3 sequences, around 18% of them singletons. In this cohort, patients with other autoimmune diseases, uncontrolled infections, pregnancy or lactation were excluded. Reliance was placed on clinical symptoms, serum thyroxine, TRAb, thyroid ultrasound and orbital computed tomography for diagnosis. In its sample, this clonotype was seen many times. Sequencing was done on a sample of peripheral blood. The clonotype originates from a woman between 18 and 29 years old with Graves' ophthalmopathy.

CDR3 loop: CAISESSTEQYF. Here the CDR3 DNA reads TGTGCCATCAGTGAGTCGTCCACAGAGCAGTACTTC. J is TRBJ2-7 and V is TRBV10-3; D is ambiguous. Germline-derived CDR1 and CDR2 are ENHRY and SYGVKD. This CDR3 comprises 12 residues. Trimming cost V 0 bases and J 7 bases, with 7 bases left between them.